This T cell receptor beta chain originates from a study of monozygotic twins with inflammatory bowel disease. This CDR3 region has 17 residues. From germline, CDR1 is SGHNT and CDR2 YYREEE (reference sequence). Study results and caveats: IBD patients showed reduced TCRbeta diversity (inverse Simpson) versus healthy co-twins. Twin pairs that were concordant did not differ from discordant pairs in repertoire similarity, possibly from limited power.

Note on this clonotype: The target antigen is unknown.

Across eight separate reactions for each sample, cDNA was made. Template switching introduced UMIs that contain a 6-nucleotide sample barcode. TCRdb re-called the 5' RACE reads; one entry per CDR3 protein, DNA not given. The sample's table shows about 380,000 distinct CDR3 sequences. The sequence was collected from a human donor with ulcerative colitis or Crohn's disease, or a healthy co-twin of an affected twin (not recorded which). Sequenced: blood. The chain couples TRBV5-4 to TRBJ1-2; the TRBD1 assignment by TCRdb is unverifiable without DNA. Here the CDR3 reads CASSPPLRGGYNYGYTF.